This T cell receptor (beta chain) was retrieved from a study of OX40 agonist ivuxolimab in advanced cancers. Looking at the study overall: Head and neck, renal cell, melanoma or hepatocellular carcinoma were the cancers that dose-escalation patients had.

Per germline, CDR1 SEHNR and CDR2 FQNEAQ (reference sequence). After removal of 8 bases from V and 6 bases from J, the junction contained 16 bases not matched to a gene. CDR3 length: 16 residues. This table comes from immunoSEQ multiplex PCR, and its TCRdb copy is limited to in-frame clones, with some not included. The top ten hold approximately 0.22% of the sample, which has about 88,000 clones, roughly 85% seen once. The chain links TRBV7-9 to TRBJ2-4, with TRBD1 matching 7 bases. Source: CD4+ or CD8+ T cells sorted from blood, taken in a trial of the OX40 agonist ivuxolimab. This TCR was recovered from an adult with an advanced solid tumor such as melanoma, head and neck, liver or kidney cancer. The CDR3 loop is CASEPRFQQGRNIQYF. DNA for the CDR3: TGTGCCAGCGAGCCCCGGTTTCAACAGGGGAGAAACATTCAGTACTTC. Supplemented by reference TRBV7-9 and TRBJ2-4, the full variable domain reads DTGVSQNPRHKITKRGQNVTFRCDPISEHNRLYWYRQTLGQGPEFLTYFQNEAQLEKSRLLSDRFSAERPKGSFSTLEIQRTEQGDSAMYLCASEPRFQQGRNIQYFGAGTRLSVL.